This T cell receptor beta chain is from a study of T cell repertoires in cytomegalovirus infection. Study in general: Used in the study were CMV epitopes, some recently identified and HLA-C-restricted, others well-studied and HLA-B-restricted. Whole-study findings and limits: Carriage of CMV together with the relevant HLA was identifiable through cumulative public TCR beta family frequency.

The germline V and J ends were trimmed by 0 bases and 4 bases, with 2 bases remaining between them. Germline CDR1 LGHDT, CDR2 YNNKEL (reference sequence). This CDR3 is built from 12 residues. This clonotype came up once. Its antigen is unidentified. Using its own MiXCR run on the reads, TCRdb lists one record per CDR3 protein. Of hundreds of thousands of distinct CDR3 sequences in the sample, around 29% were seen once. The sequenced sample was cultured CD8+ T cells from PBMCs, obtained from culture after CMV antigen stimulation. The rearrangement links TRBV3-1 to TRBJ2-3; D unresolved. This receptor was identified in a human donor in good health (CMV status not recorded). Some clones in this sample may be carry-over from other donors' samples. In nucleotides, the CDR3 is TGTGCCAGCAGCCAAGAACCAGATACGCAGTATTTT. Amino acid sequence: CASSQEPDTQYF.